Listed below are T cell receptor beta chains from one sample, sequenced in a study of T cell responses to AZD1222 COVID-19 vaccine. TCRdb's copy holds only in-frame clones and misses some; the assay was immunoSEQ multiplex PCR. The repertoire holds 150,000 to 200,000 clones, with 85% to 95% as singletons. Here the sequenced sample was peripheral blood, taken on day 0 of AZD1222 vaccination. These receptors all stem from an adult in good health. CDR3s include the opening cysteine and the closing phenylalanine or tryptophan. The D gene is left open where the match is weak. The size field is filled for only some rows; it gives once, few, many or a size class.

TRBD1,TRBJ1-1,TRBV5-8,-,CASSYYRGADTEAFF,TGTGCCAGCAGCTATTACAGGGGCGCGGACACTGAAGCTTTCTTT
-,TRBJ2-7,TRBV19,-,CASSIRDASEQYF,TGTGCCAGTAGTATAAGGGACGCGAGCGAGCAGTACTTC
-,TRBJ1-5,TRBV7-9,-,CASSSGGLSNQPQHF,TGTGCCAGCAGCTCGGGAGGACTTAGCAATCAGCCCCAGCATTTT
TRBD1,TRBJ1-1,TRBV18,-,CASSPSDRGLNTEAFF,TGTGCCAGCTCACCATCGGACAGGGGACTGAACACTGAAGCTTTCTTT
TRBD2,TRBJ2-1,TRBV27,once,CASRVSSGGDNEQFF,TGTGCCAGCAGAGTTAGCAGCGGGGGGGACAATGAGCAGTTCTTC
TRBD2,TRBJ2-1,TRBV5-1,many,CASSSGGASYNEQFF,TGCGCCAGCAGCTCGGGAGGGGCCTCCTACAATGAGCAGTTCTTC
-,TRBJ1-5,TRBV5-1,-,CASSFTGTGQPQHF,TGCGCCAGCAGCTTTACAGGGACCGGTCAGCCCCAGCATTTT
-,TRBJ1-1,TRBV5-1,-,CASSPSLGQRESTEAFF,TGCGCCAGCAGCCCGTCCTTAGGACAGAGGGAGAGCACTGAAGCTTTCTTT
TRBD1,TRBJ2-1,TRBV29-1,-,CSGARYRDREPYNEQFF,TGCAGCGGTGCCAGATACCGGGACAGGGAACCCTACAATGAGCAGTTCTTC
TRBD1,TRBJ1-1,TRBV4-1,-,CASSRSQGDTEAFF,TGCGCCAGCAGCCGATCTCAGGGGGACACTGAAGCTTTCTTT
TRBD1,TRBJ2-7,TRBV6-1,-,CASSDKGAQGGYEQYF,TGTGCCAGCAGTGATAAGGGGGCCCAAGGAGGCTACGAGCAGTACTTC
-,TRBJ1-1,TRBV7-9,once,CASSLVDKNTEAFF,TGTGCCAGCAGCTTAGTGGACAAGAACACTGAAGCTTTCTTT
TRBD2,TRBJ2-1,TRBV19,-,CASSRSSGSSYNEQFF,TGTGCCAGTAGTAGATCTAGCGGGAGCTCCTACAATGAGCAGTTCTTC
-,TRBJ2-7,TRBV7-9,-,CASSLNGGLLDEQYF,TGTGCCAGCAGCTTAAACGGAGGGTTGCTGGACGAGCAGTACTTC
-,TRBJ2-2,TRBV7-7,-,CASSLGLIQNTGELFF,TGTGCCAGCAGCTTAGGACTCATCCAAAACACCGGGGAGCTGTTTTTT